These 27 T cell receptor beta chains share one sample of origin, sequenced in a study of technical replicates of blood from a few donors. The assay was immunoSEQ multiplex PCR, and TCRdb's table has in-frame clones only and misses some. This table has more than 90,000 clones, roughly 95% appearing once. The sequenced material came from T cells isolated from PBMCs. These receptors all stem from a human donor in good health.

This clone was detected once. This CDR3 is CASSLTSGGTYEQYF. Here the CDR3 DNA reads TGTGCCAGCAGCTTGACTAGCGGGGGTACCTACGAGCAGTACTTC. This chain uses TRBV7-9 with TRBJ2-7, with 12 bases identical to TRBD2. With 3 bases clipped from V and 2 bases from J, the junction kept 2 bases outside the gene matches. The CDR3 loop spans 15 amino acids. From germline, CDR1 is SEHNR and CDR2 FQNEAQ (reference sequence).

This chain joins TRBV6-4 and TRBJ2-5; tentatively, D is TRBD2 (5 bases). Germline loops: CDR1 MRHNA, CDR2 SNTAGT. With 6 bases removed from V and 13 bases from J, the gap between germline ends came to 15 bases. CDR3 length: 11 residues. CDR3 sequence: CASSASRGPYF. The CDR3 DNA is TGTGCCAGCAGCGCCTCTCGGGGTCCGTACTTC.

The chain has TRBV5-4 and TRBJ1-3, with 8 bases fitting TRBD1. V lost 4 bases, J lost 2 bases, and 5 bases stayed unmatched. This CDR3 comprises 15 residues. CDR1 SGHNT and CDR2 YYREEE come from the germline V gene (reference sequence). The CDR3: CASSESTGAGNTIYF. The CDR3 bases are TGTGCCAGCAGCGAATCGACAGGGGCTGGAAACACCATATATTTT. The full variable domain, completed using reference TRBV5-4 and TRBJ1-3, is ETGVTQSPTHLIKTRGQQVTLRCSSQSGHNTVSWYQQALGQGPQFIFQYYREEENGRGNFPPRFSGLQFPNYSSELNVNALELDDSALYLCASSESTGAGNTIYFGEGSWLTVV.

The J gene is TRBJ1-1, the V gene TRBV2, with D perhaps matching TRBD1 (6 bases). The CDR3 is 13 amino acids. Trimming removed 3 bases at V and 5 bases at J, with 10 bases between. Germline V lookup: CDR1 SNHLY, CDR2 FYNNEI. The CDR3 region has the DNA TGTGCCAGCAGTGAGGCAGGGGTGACTGAAGCTTTCTTT. Protein sequence: CASSEAGVTEAFF.

This chain links TRBV6-5 with TRBJ1-2; the match to TRBD1 covers 9 bases. Germline V gives CDR1 MNHEY, CDR2 SVGAGI. Trimming cost V 6 bases and J 3 bases; bases outside gene matches: 5. CDR3 size: 14 residues. The CDR3 coding sequence is TGTGCCAGCAGAGTAGACAGGGGGGACTATGGCTACACCTTC. Translation gives CASRVDRGDYGYTF.

V gene TRBV6-5 combines with J gene TRBJ2-7, with D maybe TRBD1 (6 bases). The CDR3 runs to 12 residues. Germline V gene data show CDR1 as MNHEY and CDR2 as SVGAGI. Trimming took 10 bases from V and 3 from J, leaving 13 bases between them. CDR3 sequence reads: CATPGHFYEQYF. DNA of the CDR3: TGTGCCACCCCGGGACACTTCTACGAGCAGTACTTC.

The chain recombines TRBV7-6 with TRBJ1-3; D is unresolved. Germline values: CDR1 SGHVS, CDR2 FNYEAQ. CDR3 size: 15 residues. Trimming stripped 3 bases from V and 0 bases from J, with 9 bases between. The CDR3 bases are TGTGCCAGCAGCTTCGCAGGAAGCTCTGGAAACACCATATATTTT. Its protein is CASSFAGSSGNTIYF.

The rearrangement joins TRBV5-6 to TRBJ2-3; 15 positions agree with TRBD2. The CDR3 covers 15 residues. Trimming took 3 bases from V and 9 from J; bases not matched to a gene: 5. CDR1 is SGHDT, CDR2 YYEEEE, per germline. CDR3 region: CASSSGLAGGLTQYF. CDR3 nucleotides: TGTGCCAGCAGCTCTGGACTAGCGGGGGGGCTAACGCAGTATTTT.

This clone was found once. V is TRBV7-8 and J is TRBJ2-7; weak D call: TRBD2 (6 bases). Germline CDR1 reads SGHVS; CDR2 reads FQNEAQ. This CDR3 has 14 residues. Trimming shortened V by 5 bases and J by 7 bases, and 18 bases separated the two germline ends. This chain's CDR3 is CASSLLGLPLEQYF. CDR3 coding DNA: TGTGCCAGCAGCCTCCTCGGACTACCTTTGGAGCAGTACTTC. Complete variable domain (other parts from reference TRBV7-8 and TRBJ2-7): GAGVSQSPRYKVAKRGQDVALRCDPISGHVSLFWYQQALGQGPEFLTYFQNEAQLDKSGLPSDRFFAERPEGSVSTLKIQRTQQEDSAVYLCASSLLGLPLEQYFGPGTRLTVT.

The chain recombines TRBV29-1 with TRBJ2-7; TRBD1 is a possible D gene (6 bases). Germline V gives CDR1 SQVTM, CDR2 ANQGSEA. This CDR3 region has 14 residues. Trimming took off 4 bases at V and 2 bases at J, with 15 bases between the two ends. The CDR3 DNA reads TGCAGCGTTGGGGTGACAGGAGTAACCTACGAGCAGTACTTC. This translates into CSVGVTGVTYEQYF.

This clone was detected only once. The chain is built from TRBV5-5 and TRBJ2-1; a possible D gene is TRBD2 (6 bases). Germline lookup yields CDR1 SGHKS and CDR2 YYEKEE (reference sequence). Trimming removed 1 base at V and 0 bases at J, with 14 bases between. This CDR3 is 17 amino acids long. In nucleotides, the CDR3 is TGTGCCAGCAGCTTGCCCCTAGCGATAAGCTCCTACAATGAGCAGTTCTTC. This gives the protein CASSLPLAISSYNEQFF.

The chain combines TRBV2 with TRBJ1-5, with D perhaps matching TRBD1 (5 bases). Germline V lookup: CDR1 SNHLY, CDR2 FYNNEI. The CDR3 contains 14 residues. V was shortened by 5 bases and J by 5 bases, with 13 bases between the two germline ends. The CDR3 loop reads CASSYDSLYQPQHF. The DNA for the CDR3 is TGTGCCAGCAGTTATGACAGCCTATATCAGCCCCAGCATTTT.

The genes are TRBV7-9 and TRBJ1-1, with D possibly TRBD1 on 6 matching bases. CDR3 length equals 13 residues. The V gene lost 2 bases and the J gene lost 6 bases, with 10 bases spanning the gap. Germline V gives CDR1 SEHNR, CDR2 FQNEAQ (reference sequence). Here the CDR3 reads CASSLQGWAEAFF. CDR3 DNA sequence: TGTGCCAGCAGCTTACAGGGGTGGGCTGAAGCTTTCTTT.

The chain is built from TRBV13 and TRBJ2-7, with 10 bases identical to TRBD2. Germline V gene sequence: CDR1 PRHDT, CDR2 FYEKMQ (reference sequence). This CDR3 region has 15 residues. The J segment lost 3 bases and the V segment lost 5 bases, leaving 7 bases of the junction unmatched. The CDR3 DNA follows: TGTGCCAGCAGCCCCGGGGCTAGCGGGAGCTACGAGCAGTACTTC. Its protein is CASSPGASGSYEQYF.

V and J are TRBV30 and TRBJ2-3, with TRBD1 matching 11 bases. Germline-derived CDR1 and CDR2 are GTSNPN and SVGIG (reference sequence). This CDR3 is 14 amino acids long. After removal of 4 bases from V and 4 bases from J, the junction contained 4 bases not matched to a gene. In nucleotides, the CDR3 is TGTGCCTGGAATCGGGACAGGGGGGCAGATACGCAGTATTTT. Translated: CAWNRDRGADTQYF. The variable domain in full, completed from reference TRBV30 and TRBJ2-3, reads SQTIHQWPATLVQPVGSPLSLECTVEGTSNPNLYWYRQAAGRGLQLLFYSVGIGQISSEVPQNLSASRPQDRQFILSSKKLLLSDSGFYLCAWNRDRGADTQYFGPGTRLTVL.

The V call is TRBV5-4, the J call TRBJ1-2; D is possibly TRBD1 (5 bases). V was shortened by 0 bases and J by 6 bases, with 15 bases between the two germline ends. Germline V CDR1 and CDR2: SGHNT, YYREEE (reference sequence). CDR3 length: 15 amino acids. CDR3 sequence reads: CASSLVSPGFDGYTF. CDR3 sequence (DNA): TGTGCCAGCAGCTTGGTTTCCCCAGGGTTTGATGGCTACACCTTC.

V and J are TRBV5-1 and TRBJ2-2; 16 bases map to TRBD2. Germline-derived CDR1 and CDR2 are SGHRS and YFSETQ. Germline trimming cut 4 bases from V and 3 bases from J; bases unmatched to any gene: 12. This CDR3 is built from 20 residues. DNA for the CDR3: TGCGCCAGCAGCCTTCCCGGGACTAGCGGGGGGGAGAAATACACCGGGGAGCTGTTTTTT. Its protein is CASSLPGTSGGEKYTGELFF. Full variable domain (remainder filled in from reference TRBV5-1 and TRBJ2-2): KAGVTQTPRYLIKTRGQQVTLSCSPISGHRSVSWYQQTPGQGLQFLFEYFSETQRNKGNFPGRFSGRQFSNSRSEMNVSTLELGDSALYLCASSLPGTSGGEKYTGELFFGEGSRLTVL.

This chain joins TRBV28 and TRBJ1-1, with D maybe TRBD1 (5 bases). Trimming left V 2 bases short and J 10 bases short, with 17 bases between. This CDR3 has 14 amino acids. Germline V gene sequence: CDR1 MDHEN, CDR2 SYDVKM. The CDR3 sequence is CASSLADTPGGAFF. In DNA, the CDR3 is TGTGCCAGCAGTTTAGCGGACACACCCGGTGGAGCTTTCTTT.

The chain is built from TRBV15 and TRBJ1-1; 8 positions match TRBD1. In germline, CDR1 is LNHNV, CDR2 YYDKDF (reference sequence). The CDR3 length is 14 residues. The V gene end was trimmed by 3 bases and the J gene end by 5 bases; junction bases not matched to a gene: 5. Here the CDR3 DNA reads TGTGCCACCAGCAGGATACAGGGGGTAACTGAAGCTTTCTTT. Translating gives CATSRIQGVTEAFF.

CDR3 residues: CASSLAGGPYEQYF. CDR3 sequence (DNA): TGTGCCAGCAGCTTAGCCGGCGGTCCATACGAGCAGTACTTC. This rearrangement joins TRBV7-6 to TRBJ2-7, with D unresolved. Trimming cost V 0 bases and J 4 bases, with 10 bases left between them. The germline V gene has CDR1 SGHVS and CDR2 FNYEAQ. This CDR3 is 14 amino acids long.

The chain is built from TRBV7-9 and TRBJ1-2, with 7 bases lining up with TRBD1. The CDR3 sequence is 14 residues long. Germline values: CDR1 SEHNR, CDR2 FQNEAQ (reference sequence). V lost 7 bases and J lost 1; bases outside the gene matches: 6. CDR3 DNA: TGTGCCAGCATCGGGACAGATCATAACTATGGCTACACCTTC. Amino acid sequence: CASIGTDHNYGYTF.

This chain joins TRBV7-3 and TRBJ2-3; 10 positions match TRBD2. Trimming removed 5 bases from V and 0 bases from J; junction bases left unmatched: 5. The CDR3 length is 16 residues. The germline V gene encodes CDR1 SGHTA and CDR2 FQGTGA. The CDR3 loop reads CASSPIAGGSTDTQYF. The CDR3 nucleotides are TGTGCCAGCAGCCCGATAGCGGGGGGAAGCACAGATACGCAGTATTTT.

V usage is TRBV5-1 and J usage is TRBJ2-7; 8 nucleotides line up with TRBD1. The V gene's germline CDR1 is SGHRS and CDR2 YFSETQ. The CDR3 runs 15 residues. After removal of 1 base from V and 5 bases from J, the junction contained 8 bases not matched to a gene. CDR3 protein: CASSLRAQGVHEQYF. The CDR3 nucleotides are TGCGCCAGCAGCTTGCGTGCACAGGGGGTGCACGAGCAGTACTTC.

The CDR3 region has the DNA TGTGCCAGCAGCCCCGGGAGGTTCGGGGATAGCAATCAGCCCCAGCATTTT. Amino acids: CASSPGRFGDSNQPQHF. The genes are TRBV7-6 and TRBJ1-5, with no clear D. Germline V CDR1 and CDR2: SGHVS, FNYEAQ. Trimming removed 5 bases at V and 0 bases at J, with 17 bases between. The CDR3 contains 17 residues.

This rearrangement joins TRBV30 to TRBJ1-2; possible D gene TRBD1, 5 bases. This CDR3 region has 15 residues. The V and J ends lost 5 bases and 4 bases respectively, with 20 bases between them. Germline-derived CDR1 and CDR2 are GTSNPN and SVGIG (reference sequence). The CDR3: CAWGGWRGGSYGYTF. CDR3 nucleotides: TGTGCCTGGGGTGGATGGCGCGGGGGTAGCTATGGCTACACCTTC.

The chain recombines TRBV5-1 with TRBJ2-5; possibly TRBD1 for D (6 bases). The V end lost 4 bases, the J end lost 7 bases, and 20 bases lay between the germline ends. CDR1 and CDR2 (germline): SGHRS, YFSETQ. The CDR3 is 15 residues long. CDR3 DNA sequence: TGCGCCAGCAGCAATCCCCCGGACAGACGGGCGACCCAGTACTTC. This codes for CASSNPPDRRATQYF.

This chain joins TRBV6-5 and TRBJ1-6; 9 bases are shared with TRBD1. The CDR3 consists of 12 residues. Looked up from germline, CDR1 is MNHEY and CDR2 is SVGAGI. The junction had 1 base not matched to a gene; V was cut back by 6 bases and J by 10 bases. The DNA of the CDR3 is TGTGCCAGCAGGGGACAGGGATCACCCCTCCACTTT. Translation gives CASRGQGSPLHF.